What follows are 10 T cell receptor beta chains derived from one specimen sequenced in a study of cytomegalovirus exposure and HLA in healthy donors. Use of 60 Vbeta and 13 Jbeta primers characterized the PCR. Sequencing was performed with immunoSEQ multiplex PCR; in TCRdb, only in-frame clones are kept and a portion is missing. Among about 140,000 clones, roughly 75% were seen once, and the ten largest hold over 2.5%. Sequencing was carried out using PBMCs. The receptors come from a female donor in good health and CMV-seronegative.

The chain carries TRBV30 and TRBJ1-4; TRBD1 matches 10 bases. This CDR3 is 15 amino acids long. Unmatched junction bases numbered 8, after V lost 3 bases and J lost 7 bases. Germline assignment: CDR1 GTSNPN and CDR2 SVGIG (reference sequence). The CDR3, as DNA: TGTGCCTGGAGCCGGGACAGGGGCCCGTCTGAAAAACTGTTTTTT. This codes for CAWSRDRGPSEKLFF.

Concerning this clone: Germline is not matched at one junction end, which may reflect a read error. J is TRBJ1-2 and V is TRBV7-7; TRBD1 agrees at 10 bases. Looked up from germline, CDR1 is SSHAT and CDR2 is FNYEAQ (reference sequence). There are 17 residues in the CDR3. The CDR3 sequence: CASSLAGQGIANYGYTF. The CDR3 DNA reads as TGTGCTAGCAGCTTAGCGGGACAGGGGATAGCTAACTATGGCTACACCTTC.

The chain's CDR3 is CASSVDTGELFF. The CDR3 nucleotides are TGTGCCAGCTCGGTTGACACCGGGGAGCTGTTTTTT. The J gene is TRBJ2-2, the V gene TRBV7-8; D not certain. Germline V lookup: CDR1 SGHVS, CDR2 FQNEAQ. The CDR3 length is 12 residues. V was pared by 8 bases and J by 3 bases, with 7 bases between.

The J gene is TRBJ2-7, the V gene TRBV7-2, with D possibly being TRBD1 (6 bases). The CDR3 length is 14 residues. Germline CDR1 is SGHTA and CDR2 is FQGNSA. Trimming pared 1 base from V and 3 bases from J, leaving 10 bases between. The CDR3 DNA reads as TGTGCCAGCAGCTTAGATATAGGGGGCTACGAGCAGTACTTC. This codes for CASSLDIGGYEQYF.

V and J are TRBV6-1 and TRBJ2-7; tentative D call: TRBD1 (5 bases). Germline loops: CDR1 MNHNS, CDR2 SASEGT. This CDR3 is built from 15 residues. V lost 3 bases to trimming and J lost 0 bases, with 12 bases between them. This CDR3 is CASSDGRVSSYEQYF. CDR3 in DNA: TGTGCCAGCAGTGACGGCAGGGTCAGCTCCTACGAGCAGTACTTC.

This clone was seen a few times. The chain employs TRBV4-1 and TRBJ2-7; D perhaps matches TRBD2 (5 bases). The CDR3 has 15 residues. Trimming pared 0 bases from V and 3 bases from J, leaving 12 bases between. Looked up from germline, CDR1 is MGHRA and CDR2 is YSYEKL. CDR3 residues: CASSQDSPGYYEQYF. The CDR3 bases are TGCGCCAGCAGCCAAGATAGCCCGGGGTACTACGAGCAGTACTTC.

The rearrangement joins TRBV2 to TRBJ2-3; TRBD2 is a possible D gene (7 bases). V was trimmed by 3 bases and J by 6 bases, leaving 13 bases between them. This CDR3 region has 14 residues. Germline V gene sequence: CDR1 SNHLY, CDR2 FYNNEI. CDR3 DNA: TGTGCCAGCAGTGACGGGGGGCAAACCGATACGCAGTATTTT. Residues: CASSDGGQTDTQYF.

The J gene is TRBJ2-1, the V gene TRBV10-3; a weak D match, TRBD1 (5 bases). The CDR3 runs to 15 residues. Trimming stripped 2 bases from V and 7 bases from J, with 15 bases between. CDR1 ENHRY and CDR2 SYGVKD come from the germline V gene. CDR3 bases: TGTGCCATCAGTGAGCCTTCAGGGATTGAGAATGAGCAGTTCTTC. This translates into CAISEPSGIENEQFF.

The rearrangement uses TRBV27 and TRBJ2-3; tentative D call: TRBD2 (6 bases). This CDR3 contains 11 residues. Trimming left V 3 bases short and J 8 bases short, with 6 bases between. Germline CDR1 MNHEY, CDR2 SMNVEV (reference sequence). CDR3 amino acids: CASSLGGTQYF. The CDR3 nucleotides read TGTGCCAGCAGTTTGGGGGGTACGCAGTATTTT.

This clone was recorded a few times. The rearrangement joins TRBV28 to TRBJ1-2, with 9 positions matching TRBD1. The CDR3 is 15 residues long. With 1 base clipped from V and 7 bases from J, the junction kept 7 bases outside the gene matches. CDR1 MDHEN and CDR2 SYDVKM come from the germline V gene. CDR3 sequence (DNA): TGTGCCAGCAGTTTATCTGCACAGGGGGCATCTGGCTACACCTTC. Amino acid sequence: CASSLSAQGASGYTF.